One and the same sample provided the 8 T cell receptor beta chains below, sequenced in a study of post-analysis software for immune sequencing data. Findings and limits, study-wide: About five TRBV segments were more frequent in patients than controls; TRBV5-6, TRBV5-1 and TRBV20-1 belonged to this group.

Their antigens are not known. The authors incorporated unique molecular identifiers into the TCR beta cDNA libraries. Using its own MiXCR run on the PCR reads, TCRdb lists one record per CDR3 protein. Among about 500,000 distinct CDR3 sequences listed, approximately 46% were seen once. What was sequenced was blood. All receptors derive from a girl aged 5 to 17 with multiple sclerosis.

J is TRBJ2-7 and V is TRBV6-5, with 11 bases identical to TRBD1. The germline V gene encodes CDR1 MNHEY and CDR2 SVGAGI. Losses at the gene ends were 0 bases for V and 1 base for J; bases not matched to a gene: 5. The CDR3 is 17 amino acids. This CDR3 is CASSYSTGDRGSYEQYF. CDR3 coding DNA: TGTGCCAGCAGTTACTCAACCGGGGACAGGGGGTCCTACGAGCAGTACTTC.

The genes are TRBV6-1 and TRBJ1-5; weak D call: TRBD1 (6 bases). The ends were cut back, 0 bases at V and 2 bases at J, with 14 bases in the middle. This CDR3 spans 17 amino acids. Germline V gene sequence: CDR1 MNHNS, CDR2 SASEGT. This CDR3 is CASSEAISHRGNQPQHF. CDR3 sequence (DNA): TGTGCCAGCAGTGAAGCGATTTCCCACAGGGGCAATCAGCCCCAGCATTTT.

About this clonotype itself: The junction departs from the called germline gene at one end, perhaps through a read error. In DNA, the CDR3 is TGCGGTGCTAGTGTAGCGGGAGTCGGGACCCAGTACTTC. This sequence encodes CGASVAGVGTQYF. The J gene is TRBJ2-5, the V gene TRBV20-1; 9 nucleotides line up with TRBD2. Germline V gene data show CDR1 as DFQATT and CDR2 as SNEGSKA (reference sequence). The CDR3 covers 13 residues.

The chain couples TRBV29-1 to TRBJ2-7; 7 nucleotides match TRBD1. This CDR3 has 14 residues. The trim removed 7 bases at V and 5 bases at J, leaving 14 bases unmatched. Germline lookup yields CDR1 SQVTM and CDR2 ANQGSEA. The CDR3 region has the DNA TGCAGCGCGAGAACCGGGACAGCAGGACACGAGCAGTACTTC. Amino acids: CSARTGTAGHEQYF.

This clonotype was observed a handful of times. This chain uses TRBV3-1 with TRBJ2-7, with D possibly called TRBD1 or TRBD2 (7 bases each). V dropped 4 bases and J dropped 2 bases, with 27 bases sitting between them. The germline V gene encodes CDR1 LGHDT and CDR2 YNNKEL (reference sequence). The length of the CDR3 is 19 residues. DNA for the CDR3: TGTGCCAGCAGCCCCCGGGGAGGGGGCTACGTTCTCTTCACCTACGAGCAGTACTTC. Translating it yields CASSPRGGGYVLFTYEQYF.

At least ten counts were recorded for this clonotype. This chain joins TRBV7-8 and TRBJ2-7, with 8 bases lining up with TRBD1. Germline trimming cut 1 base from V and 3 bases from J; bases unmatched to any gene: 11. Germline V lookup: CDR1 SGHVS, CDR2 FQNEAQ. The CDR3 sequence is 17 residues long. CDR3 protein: CASSLVLHGTGIYEQYF. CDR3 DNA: TGTGCCAGCAGCTTAGTACTACACGGGACAGGAATCTACGAGCAGTACTTC.

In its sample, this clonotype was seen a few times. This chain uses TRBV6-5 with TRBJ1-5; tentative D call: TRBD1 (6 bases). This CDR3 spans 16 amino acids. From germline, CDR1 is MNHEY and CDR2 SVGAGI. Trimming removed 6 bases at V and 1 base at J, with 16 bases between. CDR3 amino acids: CASRHGGRLSNQPQHF. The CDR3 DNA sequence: TGTGCCAGCAGACACGGGGGGCGCCTGAGCAATCAGCCCCAGCATTTT.

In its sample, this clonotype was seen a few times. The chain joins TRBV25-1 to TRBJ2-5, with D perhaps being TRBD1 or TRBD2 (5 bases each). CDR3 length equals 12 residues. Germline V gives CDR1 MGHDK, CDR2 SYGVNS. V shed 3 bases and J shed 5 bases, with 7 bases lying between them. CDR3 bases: TGTGCCAGCAGTGACTGGGGGGAGACCCAGTACTTC. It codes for CASSDWGETQYF.